This T cell receptor (beta chain) stems from a study of blood T cells in healthy people across ages (dated by TCRdb to the mid-2010s). Background on the whole study: Template switching captured roughly one uniquely barcoded TCR beta cDNA molecule per two T cells in model experiments. The study analyzed two additional independent replicas of 1 million unique cDNA reads from the same blood draw for two donors, one aged 18 to 30 and one aged 80 or older. To track age-related changes in TCR beta repertoire diversity, the study relied on deep sequencing normalized with unique cDNA molecular identifiers. To avoid experimental bias, donors of different ages were spread randomly across the sequencing lanes. The donors were divided into four age groups: young (average around 15 years), middle-aged (roughly 42), aged (roughly 66) and long-lived (more than 75). What the work shows at the level of the full study, not this receptor alone: Donor CMV infection status was unknown, potentially confounding age-related changes in expanded clonotypes. Estimates of total diversity based on one million sequenced T cells were regarded as lower bounds and as underestimates. Compared with the aged group, the long-lived group had more naive CD4+ T cells, fewer expanded clones and increased TCR diversity, suggesting age selection. Since profiling was done on bulk unsorted PBMCs, naive and antigen-experienced compartments could not be conclusively compared. The percentage of naive T cells measured by flow cytometry correlated strongly with observed TCR beta diversity. As age increased, observed TCR beta diversity per million T cells dropped in a roughly linear way, and a significant reduction was already evident by age 40.

CDR1 LGHNA and CDR2 YNFKEQ are derived from the germline V gene. V is clipped by 0 bases and J by 6 bases, and the sequence between their germline boundaries is 15 bases long. Spanning cysteine to phenylalanine, the CDR3 consists of 16 amino acids. The only DNA kept is the CDR3, 48 bases in frame from the first base. Library construction relied on 5' RACE. Sequencing relied on an Illumina HiSeq 2500. A second roughly 6 to 12 cycle PCR used a sample-barcoded 5' primer and a J-beta primer mix. A unique molecular identifier was introduced onto each TCR beta cDNA molecule by a template-switch 5' adaptor carrying 12 random nucleotides. Each sample yielded at least 2.5 million CDR3-containing paired-end reads. All of the RNA was converted into first-strand cDNA using the Mint cDNA synthesis kit, with a TRBC-specific oligonucleotide serving as the primer. Following uracil-DNA glycosylase treatment, a first 18-cycle PCR with universal primers M1SS and BC2_uni_R was performed on all cDNA. Concerning the study's data processing: Normalization of each sample was performed by random selection of 1 million high-quality reads, each carrying a distinct molecular identifier. Reads with shared molecular identifiers were discarded instead of being binned into consensus sequences. MiTCR, set to a Q25 quality threshold and the strictest error-elimination algorithm, was used for CDR3 identification, clonotype clustering and error correction. A nonparametric unseen species model with Euler transformation was used to estimate a lower bound on total TCR beta diversity. Through fastp at Q25 and MiXCR, TCRdb rebuilt clones from the public reads, retaining in-frame beta chains. Each CDR3 protein appears once, grouped with its most common genes and DNA. TCRdb's processing, not the authors', yielded these V and J calls. In all, the sample holds 800,000 to 1,000,000 distinct CDR3 sequences, and 48% of those were seen once. Together, the top ten hold around 15% of the sample.

This clonotype was detected a few times. What this receptor recognizes is not known. Base-call qualities are not available, and no considerably larger clone is one nucleotide away. Donors were under 40 systemically healthy Caucasian individuals from Russia aged roughly 6 to 95 years. Each donor gave approximately 9.3 milliliters of peripheral blood, collected into EDTA-treated Vacutainer tubes. Ficoll-Paque density-gradient centrifugation was used to isolate PBMCs, with at least 7 million obtained per sample. Trizol reagent was used to extract total RNA from the PBMCs, yielding at least 5.5 micrograms per sample. Naive CD45RAhigh/CD27high T cell percentages were measured by flow cytometry on a PBMC aliquot from every donor.

This TCR derives from a man aged 30-40 years in good health. The chain employs TRBV4-2 and TRBJ2-1; TRBD1 is a weak D gene call, 5 bases matching. The sequencing input was blood. The CDR3 is CASSQEGSREVNEQFF. The sequenced DNA: TGTGCCAGCAGCCAAGAAGGTAGCAGGGAAGTCAATGAGCAGTTCTTC.